This T cell receptor beta chain was captured by sequencing in a study of blood T cell repertoires in COVID-19. For the study at large: Nucleic acid was either cDNA or gDNA, and it came from T cells, B-cell-depleted T cells, or PBMCs.

Categorization into cohorts depended on clinical history that participants reported. The study counted Cohort 3 donors as recovered given two negative PCRs, clearance, or symptom resolution. The CDR3 covers 15 residues. CDR1 is SGHNT and CDR2 is YYREEE in the germline V gene (reference sequence). V trimming: 2 bases; J trimming: 6 bases; junction bases outside the gene matches: 8. The table came from immunoSEQ multiplex PCR; TCRdb's copy has only in-frame clones and leaves some out. This sample has a few hundred thousand clones, with about 92% found just once. The chain couples TRBV5-4 to TRBJ1-2; 9 positions agree with TRBD1. The clonotype was recovered from a man younger than 35 who had recovered from COVID-19. Material: PBMCs or T cells enriched from blood (not recorded which). CDR3 sequence: CASSLGTGILDGYTF. The CDR3 DNA sequence: TGTGCCAGCAGCTTAGGGACAGGGATCTTGGATGGCTACACCTTC.